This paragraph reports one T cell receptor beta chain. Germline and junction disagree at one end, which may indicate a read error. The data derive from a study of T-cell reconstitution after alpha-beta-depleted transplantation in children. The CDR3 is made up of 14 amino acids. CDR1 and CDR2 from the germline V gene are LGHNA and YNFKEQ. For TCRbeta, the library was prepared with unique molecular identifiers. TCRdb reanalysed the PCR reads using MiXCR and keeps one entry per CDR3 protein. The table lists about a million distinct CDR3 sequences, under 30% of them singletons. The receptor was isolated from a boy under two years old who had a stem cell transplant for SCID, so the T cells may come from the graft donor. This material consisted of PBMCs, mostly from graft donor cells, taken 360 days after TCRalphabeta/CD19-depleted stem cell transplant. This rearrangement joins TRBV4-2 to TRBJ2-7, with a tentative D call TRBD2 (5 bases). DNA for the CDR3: TGTGCCAGCAGCCAAGGACTCCTAGCTTACGGGCAGTACTTC. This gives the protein CASSQGLLAYGQYF.